This entry features one TCR beta chain sequence. The data stem from a study of blood T cells in healthy people across ages. The CDR3 has 15 amino acids. The germline V and J ends were trimmed by 5 bases and 2 bases, with 17 bases remaining between them. Germline V lookup: CDR1 SGHRS, CDR2 YFSETQ. A second PCR of about 6 to 11 cycles used a sample-barcoded 5' primer and a J-beta primer mix. TCRdb reprocessed the 5' RACE reads with MiXCR, giving one entry per CDR3 protein. The profile covers around 690,000 distinct CDR3 sequences, with approximately 50% appearing a single time and 35% to 40% taken by the ten largest.

The source is a man in his 60s in good health. This chain links TRBV5-1 with TRBJ2-7; possibly TRBD2 for D (7 bases). Sequenced input: blood. The CDR3 DNA reads as TGCGCCAGCAGTTTCAACGGGGGGCGGACCTACGAGCAGTACTTC. Translation gives CASSFNGGRTYEQYF.